What follows are 30 T cell receptor beta chains derived from one specimen sequenced in a study of shared clonotypes between healthy human individuals. Method: immunoSEQ multiplex PCR; TCRdb's copy keeps in-frame clones and lacks some. This table has about 1.5 million clones, 95% to 99% appearing once. Material for sequencing was naive CD4+ T cells sorted from blood. Stated subset: CD45RA+ positively selected. The receptors here all came from a man aged 25-45 years in good health.

The V call is TRBV18, the J call TRBJ2-1, with 10 bases lining up with TRBD1. Germline V gives CDR1 KGHSH, CDR2 LQKENI. Unmatched junction bases numbered 8, after V lost 6 bases and J lost 9 bases. CDR3 length equals 14 residues. DNA of the CDR3: TGTGCCAGCTCCCCGGGGGACAGGGGAGGTGAGCAGTTCTTC. Translating it yields CASSPGDRGGEQFF. Full variable domain (remainder filled in from reference TRBV18 and TRBJ2-1): NAGVMQNPRHLVRRRGQEARLRCSPMKGHSHVYWYRQLPEEGLKFMVYLQKENIIDESGMPKERFSAEFPKEGPSILRIQQVVRGDSAAYFCASSPGDRGGEQFFGPGTRLTVL.

This clone was observed once. V gene TRBV5-1 combines with J gene TRBJ1-1, with D maybe TRBD1 (5 bases). The germline V and J ends were trimmed by 3 bases and 4 bases, with 19 bases remaining between them. The CDR3 length is 16 residues. Per the germline V gene, CDR1 is SGHRS and CDR2 is YFSETQ. CDR3 residues: CASSWGGSGFPTEAFF. CDR3 coding DNA: TGCGCCAGCAGCTGGGGCGGGTCAGGGTTCCCCACTGAAGCTTTCTTT.

The rearrangement joins TRBV28 to TRBJ2-7; D gene uncertain. Germline CDR1 and CDR2: MDHEN and SYDVKM. V was cut by 4 bases and J by 2 bases, with 15 bases left in between. CDR3 length: 15 amino acids. CDR3 in DNA: TGTGCCAGCAGTTCCGTGTCGACCCCCGCCTACGAGCAGTACTTC. Translating it yields CASSSVSTPAYEQYF. Using reference TRBV28 and TRBJ2-7 for the parts outside the CDR3, the full variable domain is DVKVTQSSRYLVKRTGEKVFLECVQDMDHENMFWYRQDPGLGLRLIYFSYDVKMKEKGDIPEGYSVSREKKERFSLILESASTNQTSMYLCASSSVSTPAYEQYFGPGTRLTVT.

This rearrangement joins TRBV19 to TRBJ2-7; TRBD2 aligns across 7 bases. V lost 5 bases, J lost 2 bases, and 9 bases stayed unmatched. Germline values: CDR1 LNHDA, CDR2 SQIVND (reference sequence). The CDR3 consists of 15 residues. The CDR3 region is CASSSPGRGAYEQYF. CDR3 in DNA: TGTGCCAGTAGTTCCCCGGGCCGGGGGGCCTACGAGCAGTACTTC.

This clone was seen only once. This chain links TRBV10-2 with TRBJ1-2, with 7 bases lining up with TRBD1. The CDR3 totals 12 residues. Trimming at V came to 7 bases and at J to 4 bases, leaving 3 bases not matched to a gene. Germline CDR1 WSHSY, CDR2 SAAADI. For the CDR3, the DNA is TGCGCCAGCATGGGGACAGCCTATGGCTACACCTTC. Translation gives CASMGTAYGYTF.

V and J are TRBV19 and TRBJ2-1; no firm D call. The CDR3 runs to 14 residues. CDR1 and CDR2 (germline): LNHDA, SQIVND (reference sequence). V gave up 4 bases and J gave up 2 bases, with 9 bases separating them. The CDR3 loop reads CASSTGRTYNEQFF. CDR3 nucleotide sequence: TGTGCCAGTAGTACAGGTCGTACCTACAATGAGCAGTTCTTC.

The V call is TRBV25-1, the J call TRBJ1-2; no clear D gene. V dropped 1 base and J dropped 4 bases, with 13 bases sitting between them. Looked up from germline, CDR1 is MGHDK and CDR2 is SYGVNS. The CDR3 length is 15 residues. Written as DNA, the CDR3 is TGTGCCAGCAGTGAATCTTCCCGACCCCGCTATGGCTACACCTTC. This translates into CASSESSRPRYGYTF.

This clone was counted a single time. The DNA of the CDR3 is TGTGCCAGCAGTCGTCCGGGAGGGGGGACCTACGAGCAGTACTTC. This translates into CASSRPGGGTYEQYF. The chain uses TRBV28 and TRBJ2-7, with 8 bases matching TRBD2. The CDR3 is 15 residues long. Trimming removed 5 bases from V and 2 bases from J; junction bases left unmatched: 8. CDR1 is MDHEN, CDR2 SYDVKM, per germline.

The V call is TRBV4-3, the J call TRBJ2-2, with 8 bases identical to TRBD1. V shed 9 bases and J 1 base; nucleotides not matched to a gene: 4. Germline CDR1 LGHNA, CDR2 YSLEER. This CDR3 is built from 14 residues. CDR3 amino acids: CASRGTGNTGELFF. The CDR3 DNA reads as TGCGCCAGTAGGGGGACAGGGAACACCGGGGAGCTGTTTTTT.

The CDR3 reads CASSLRGDRGSGANVLTF. Here the CDR3 DNA reads TGTGCCAGCAGCTTAAGAGGGGACAGGGGATCTGGGGCCAACGTCCTGACTTTC. This chain connects TRBV11-2 to TRBJ2-6; 10 bases are a match to TRBD1. V was pared by 2 bases and J by 1 base, with 5 bases of the junction left unmatched. This CDR3 comprises 18 residues. Per germline, CDR1 SGHAT and CDR2 FQNNGV.

The rearrangement uses TRBV18 and TRBJ1-3; D is unresolved. Germline CDR1 is KGHSH and CDR2 is LQKENI. Between the trimmed V and J ends, which lost 4 bases and 0 bases, there was a span of 13 bases. There are 16 residues in the CDR3. The CDR3 sequence: CASSLLREVSGNTIYF. The CDR3 bases are TGTGCCAGCTCACTATTAAGGGAAGTCTCTGGAAACACCATATATTTT.

The count of this clone is one. V and J are TRBV7-9 and TRBJ1-1; maybe TRBD1 (5 bases). The germline gives CDR1 SEHNR, CDR2 FQNEAQ (reference sequence). CDR3 size: 17 residues. The V gene lost 6 bases and the J gene lost 0 bases, with 20 bases spanning the gap. This chain's CDR3 is CASRGRQGPRMNTEAFF. The CDR3 nucleotides are TGTGCCAGCAGGGGCAGGCAGGGCCCCAGGATGAACACTGAAGCTTTCTTT.

The rearrangement uses TRBV28 and TRBJ2-1; TRBD2 matches at 11 bases. Germline V lookup: CDR1 MDHEN, CDR2 SYDVKM. V was pared by 5 bases and J by 7 bases, with 7 bases of the junction left unmatched. The CDR3 has 15 residues. The CDR3, as DNA: TGTGCCAGCAGTCTCCCCGGGACTAGCGGAAATGAGCAGTTCTTC. Amino acids: CASSLPGTSGNEQFF.

About this clone itself: Other DNA sequences in the sample encode the same CDR3. The rearrangement joins TRBV9 to TRBJ2-2; D remains unclear. CDR3 length: 13 amino acids. Germline CDR1 and CDR2: SGDLS and YYNGEE. Trimming shortened V by 0 bases and J by 3 bases, and 3 bases separated the two germline ends. This CDR3 is CASSVDHTGELFF. Written as DNA, the CDR3 is TGTGCCAGCAGCGTAGACCACACCGGGGAGCTGTTTTTT.

The J gene is TRBJ1-2, the V gene TRBV9; the D is unclear. The V end lost 5 bases, the J end lost 0 bases, and 8 bases lay between the germline ends. This CDR3 has 13 residues. Germline CDR1 is SGDLS and CDR2 is YYNGEE. In DNA, the CDR3 is TGTGCCAGCAGTTTAACCCCTAACTATGGCTACACCTTC. Its translation: CASSLTPNYGYTF. The variable domain in full, with the rest retrieved from reference TRBV9 and TRBJ1-2, is DSGVTQTPKHLITATGQRVTLRCSPRSGDLSVYWYQQSLDQGLQFLIQYYNGEERAKGNILERFSAQQFPDLHSELNLSSLELGDSALYFCASSLTPNYGYTFGSGTRLTVV.

V and J are TRBV4-1 and TRBJ2-3, with a weak D call TRBD2 (6 bases). The CDR3 extends over 16 amino acids. Trimming pared 1 base from V and 0 bases from J, leaving 11 bases between. In germline, CDR1 is MGHRA, CDR2 YSYEKL. The CDR3 DNA is TGCGCCAGCAGCCAAGGACTAGTTAAGAGCACAGATACGCAGTATTTT. Its translation is CASSQGLVKSTDTQYF.

This chain joins TRBV10-2 and TRBJ2-2; 8 bases align to TRBD2. Germline CDR1 and CDR2: WSHSY and SAAADI. The CDR3 extends over 16 amino acids. Losses at the gene ends were 3 bases for V and 1 base for J; bases not matched to a gene: 4. The CDR3 sequence: CASSEWSGGNTGELFF. The CDR3 DNA reads as TGCGCCAGCAGTGAATGGAGCGGGGGGAACACCGGGGAGCTGTTTTTT.

This chain joins TRBV2 and TRBJ2-1; 7 bases line up with TRBD1. Germline V gene lookup returns CDR1 SNHLY and CDR2 FYNNEI. The length of the CDR3 is 13 residues. V trimming: 6 bases; J trimming: 1 base; junction bases outside the gene matches: 0. The CDR3 sequence: CASRQGSYNEQFF. The DNA of the CDR3 is TGTGCCAGCAGACAGGGGTCCTACAATGAGCAGTTCTTC. The full variable domain, completed using reference TRBV2 and TRBJ2-1, is EPEVTQTPSHQVTQMGQEVILRCVPISNHLYFYWYRQILGQKVEFLVSFYNNEISEKSEIFDDQFSVERPDGSNFTLKIRSTKLEDSAMYFCASRQGSYNEQFFGPGTRLTVL.

A word on this clone: Other nucleotide sequences in the sample specify the same CDR3. This sequence joins TRBV5-1 and TRBJ1-5; D gene unclear. This CDR3 spans 14 amino acids. Deletions cut 0 bases from V and 1 base from J, with 5 bases between. The germline gives CDR1 SGHRS, CDR2 YFSETQ. The CDR3 DNA follows: TGCGCCAGCAGCTTGGGGACGAGCAATCAGCCCCAGCATTTT. This translates into CASSLGTSNQPQHF.

The rearrangement links TRBV2 to TRBJ1-1; no clear D. The CDR3 totals 15 residues. V was trimmed by 7 bases and J by 1 base, leaving 16 bases between them. CDR1 SNHLY and CDR2 FYNNEI come from the germline V gene. CDR3 protein: CASKDPDPKNTEAFF. CDR3 DNA: TGTGCCAGCAAAGACCCGGACCCAAAGAACACTGAAGCTTTCTTT.

The chain carries TRBV6-4 and TRBJ2-3, with TRBD2 identical over 7 bases. CDR3 length equals 15 residues. CDR1 is MRHNA, CDR2 SNTAGT, per germline. Losses at the gene ends were 3 bases for V and 0 bases for J; bases not matched to a gene: 3. This chain's CDR3 is CASSEGSGSTDTQYF. The CDR3 nucleotides read TGTGCCAGCAGTGAGGGTAGCGGGAGCACAGATACGCAGTATTTT.

This chain joins TRBV5-5 and TRBJ1-3, with D tentatively TRBD1 (6 bases). Germline V gene sequence: CDR1 SGHKS, CDR2 YYEKEE (reference sequence). V was clipped by 4 bases and J by 0 bases, with 14 bases between them. The CDR3 is 16 amino acids. The CDR3 DNA sequence: TGTGCCAGCAGCACAGGGCGGATGCCCTCTGGAAACACCATATATTTT. Residues: CASSTGRMPSGNTIYF.

The genes are TRBV29-1 and TRBJ2-5, with D perhaps TRBD1 or TRBD2 (6 bases each). Germline V gene lookup returns CDR1 SQVTM and CDR2 ANQGSEA. The ends were cut back, 4 bases at V and 2 bases at J, with 17 bases in the middle. CDR3 size: 15 residues. For the CDR3, the DNA is TGCAGCGTTGGTCAGGGGCGGGCGGGGCAAGAGACCCAGTACTTC. Amino acids: CSVGQGRAGQETQYF.

V is TRBV18 and J is TRBJ2-5, with D possibly matching TRBD2 (6 bases). The CDR3 totals 14 residues. Germline CDR1 KGHSH, CDR2 LQKENI. V gave up 3 bases and J gave up 5 bases, with 13 bases separating them. DNA for the CDR3: TGTGCCAGCTCACCCGGGGGACGTATCGAGACCCAGTACTTC. This gives the protein CASSPGGRIETQYF.

The CDR3 loop reads CASSFGTGWDNTDTQYF. The CDR3 DNA is TGTGCCAGCAGCTTTGGGACAGGCTGGGACAACACAGATACGCAGTATTTT. The chain combines TRBV7-6 with TRBJ2-3; 8 bases align to TRBD1. V shed 3 bases, J shed 2 bases, and the junction held 10 bases outside the gene matches. The CDR3 is 17 residues long. Germline CDR1 reads SGHVS; CDR2 reads FNYEAQ. Together with reference TRBV7-6 and TRBJ2-3, the CDR3 gives the full variable domain: GAGVSQSPRYKVTKRGQDVALRCDPISGHVSLYWYRQALGQGPEFLTYFNYEAQQDKSGLPNDRFSAERPEGSISTLTIQRTEQRDSAMYRCASSFGTGWDNTDTQYFGPGTRLTVL.

The genes are TRBV15 and TRBJ2-2; TRBD2 matches 7 bases. CDR3 length: 18 residues. V shed 0 bases, J shed 7 bases, and the junction held 14 bases outside the gene matches. The V gene's germline CDR1 is LNHNV and CDR2 YYDKDF (reference sequence). The CDR3 loop reads CATSREGPRRGLDGELFF. The CDR3 bases are TGTGCCACCAGCAGAGAGGGCCCTAGGCGGGGGTTGGACGGGGAGCTGTTTTTT.

This rearrangement joins TRBV27 to TRBJ1-1; the match to TRBD1 covers 7 bases. Losses at the gene ends were 6 bases for V and 4 bases for J; bases not matched to a gene: 8. Germline-derived CDR1 and CDR2 are MNHEY and SMNVEV (reference sequence). This CDR3 contains 14 residues. CDR3 in amino acids: CASRRKQGFTEAFF. In nucleotides, the CDR3 is TGTGCCAGCAGACGTAAACAGGGGTTCACTGAAGCTTTCTTT.

The rearrangement uses TRBV5-8 and TRBJ2-1; D is ambiguous. This CDR3 is 12 amino acids long. V lost 4 bases and J lost 7, with 9 bases in between. Germline V CDR1 and CDR2: SGHTS, YDEGEE. The CDR3 protein is CASSRTRNEQFF. The CDR3 nucleotides are TGTGCCAGCAGCCGTACACGGAATGAGCAGTTCTTC.

The rearrangement links TRBV7-2 to TRBJ2-7, with 8 bases lining up with TRBD2. Unmatched junction bases numbered 8, after V lost 1 base and J lost 6 bases. The CDR3 is 15 amino acids. From germline, CDR1 is SGHTA and CDR2 FQGNSA. DNA of the CDR3: TGTGCCAGCAGCTTAGTGGGGACTAGTATGGCCGAGCAGTACTTC. It translates to CASSLVGTSMAEQYF. Full variable domain (outside the CDR3, taken from reference TRBV7-2 and TRBJ2-7): GAGVSQSPSNKVTEKGKDVELRCDPISGHTALYWYRQSLGQGLEFLIYFQGNSAPDKSGLPSDRFSAERTGGSVSTLTIQRTQQEDSAVYLCASSLVGTSMAEQYFGPGTRLTVT.

This chain links TRBV28 with TRBJ1-2, with D possibly matching TRBD1 (6 bases). The CDR3 consists of 15 residues. From germline, CDR1 is MDHEN and CDR2 SYDVKM. Between the trimmed V and J ends, which lost 4 bases and 4 bases, there was a span of 16 bases. CDR3 sequence (DNA): TGTGCCAGCAGTTCCCCCGGGACAACTTCCTATGGCTACACCTTC. Protein: CASSSPGTTSYGYTF.